This T cell receptor (beta chain) was identified during a study of T cells in Graves' hyperthyroidism and ophthalmopathy. Study-level background: Upon initial diagnosis and before any treatment, peripheral blood was collected.

Germline V gene data show CDR1 as SGHNT and CDR2 as YENEEA. This CDR3 comprises 18 residues. Trimming took 5 bases from V and 3 from J, leaving 23 bases between them. Hyperthyroidism in the patients, aged 18 to 65, was newly diagnosed and under 2 months in duration. The PBMCs studied were ones that came from 10 ml fresh peripheral blood. RNA transcripts yielded amplified TCR beta CDR3 regions. During a first-round RT-PCR of the TCR CDR3, the HTBI primer set was used. TCRdb itself ran the multiplex PCR reads through MiXCR, one entry per CDR3 protein. The table includes roughly 380,000 distinct CDR3 sequences, about 15% detected once.

The receptor comes from a woman aged 60-75 years with Graves' hyperthyroidism. The chain uses TRBV11-3 and TRBJ1-3; TRBD1 might be the D (6 bases). Material: blood. The CDR3 DNA sequence: TGTGCCAGCAGCCCCCGCGGTGGATGGGGGGGCAATGGAAACACCATATATTTT. Amino acid sequence: CASSPRGGWGGNGNTIYF.